This entry lists 24 T cell receptor beta chains sequenced from one sample in a study of blood T cell repertoires in COVID-19. The table came from immunoSEQ multiplex PCR; TCRdb's copy has only in-frame clones and leaves some out. The table has 150,000 or so clones, over 80% seen once; the top ten hold around 8%. Sequencing used peripheral blood. These receptors were taken from a woman in her sixties or seventies with acute or convalescent COVID-19.

The J gene is TRBJ2-3, the V gene TRBV7-9; D possibly corresponds to TRBD1 (6 bases). Trimming pared 3 bases from V and 2 bases from J, leaving 15 bases between. The CDR3 is made up of 16 amino acids. Germline CDR1 is SEHNR and CDR2 is FQNEAQ (reference sequence). CDR3 sequence: CASSFPGTRTTDTQYF. In DNA form, the CDR3 reads TGTGCCAGCAGCTTCCCCGGGACACGTACCACAGATACGCAGTATTTT.

This chain uses TRBV7-2 with TRBJ2-7, with 11 bases aligning to TRBD2. CDR1 is SGHTA and CDR2 is FQGNSA in the germline V gene. This CDR3 has 16 residues. Losses at the gene ends were 0 bases for V and 2 bases for J; bases not matched to a gene: 3. The CDR3 DNA follows: TGTGCCAGCAGCTTAGCGGCGACTAGCGGGGCCTACGAGCAGTACTTC. Its protein is CASSLAATSGAYEQYF.

Here the CDR3 DNA reads TGTGCCAGCAGCGGGGGGGCCGGGGGAGATACGCAGTATTTT. It yields the protein CASSGGAGGDTQYF. The V gene is TRBV4-2, the J gene TRBJ2-3; TRBD2 might be the D (7 bases). Trimming cost V 5 bases and J 5 bases, with 14 bases left between them. CDR1 and CDR2 (germline): LGHNA, YNFKEQ. The CDR3 sequence is 14 residues long.

The rearrangement joins TRBV30 to TRBJ2-5; a weak D match, TRBD2 (5 bases). The length of the CDR3 is 13 residues. Looked up from germline, CDR1 is GTSNPN and CDR2 is SVGIG (reference sequence). Trimming left V 2 bases short and J 2 bases short, with 9 bases between. CDR3 region: CAWSKRLQETQYF. CDR3 nucleotides: TGTGCCTGGAGTAAGCGGTTGCAAGAGACCCAGTACTTC.

V gene TRBV5-1 combines with J gene TRBJ1-2, with 9 nucleotides matching TRBD1. The V gene end was trimmed by 2 bases and the J gene end by 8 bases; junction bases not matched to a gene: 10. CDR1 is SGHRS and CDR2 is YFSETQ in the germline V gene. CDR3 length equals 15 residues. CDR3 protein: CASSFSAGQGWGYTF. The DNA for the CDR3 is TGCGCCAGCAGCTTCTCTGCGGGACAGGGATGGGGCTACACCTTC.

This clone was observed once. The rearrangement uses TRBV30 and TRBJ1-5; 12 bases line up with TRBD1. The CDR3 is 17 amino acids. Germline-derived CDR1 and CDR2 are GTSNPN and SVGIG (reference sequence). V shed 0 bases, J shed 1 base, and the junction held 4 bases outside the gene matches. The CDR3 DNA sequence: TGTGCCTGGAGTGTCGGGACAGGGGGCAAAAGCAATCAGCCCCAGCATTTT. Translation: CAWSVGTGGKSNQPQHF.

Many counts were recorded for this clone. The chain has TRBV18 and TRBJ1-2; 8 bases line up with TRBD1. The germline gives CDR1 KGHSH, CDR2 LQKENI. After removal of 5 bases from V and 4 bases from J, the junction contained 0 bases not matched to a gene. This CDR3 has 12 amino acids. CDR3 nucleotide sequence: TGTGCCAGCTCAACAGGGGGCTATGGCTACACCTTC. This encodes CASSTGGYGYTF.

This rearrangement joins TRBV19 to TRBJ1-1; perhaps TRBD1 as D (6 bases). The germline V and J ends were trimmed by 7 bases and 1 base, with 16 bases remaining between them. Germline V gives CDR1 LNHDA, CDR2 SQIVND (reference sequence). The CDR3 contains 15 residues. CDR3 nucleotides: TGTGCCAGTATAAAAGAGAGGGACACGAACACTGAAGCTTTCTTT. It translates to CASIKERDTNTEAFF.

The chain carries TRBV29-1 and TRBJ2-1; 10 positions match TRBD1. Germline V gene lookup returns CDR1 SQVTM and CDR2 ANQGSEA. The CDR3 totals 15 residues. The J segment lost 5 bases and the V segment lost 0 bases, leaving 4 bases of the junction unmatched. The CDR3 DNA sequence: TGCAGCGTTGAAGATCCGGGACAGGGGAACAATGAGCAGTTCTTC. Translation: CSVEDPGQGNNEQFF.

The chain couples TRBV28 to TRBJ2-7; no firm D call. The CDR3 is made up of 11 amino acids. V lost 4 bases and J lost 9, with 10 bases in between. The germline V gene encodes CDR1 MDHEN and CDR2 SYDVKM. Here the CDR3 DNA reads TGTGCCAGCAGTTGGGCAGACGGGCAGTACTTC. Translated, it gives CASSWADGQYF.

This chain joins TRBV2 and TRBJ2-7, with 13 bases that match TRBD2. The CDR3 spans 15 residues. Germline CDR1 is SNHLY and CDR2 is FYNNEI. Trimming removed 6 bases from V and 1 base from J; junction bases left unmatched: 3. CDR3 nucleotide sequence: TGTGCCAGCAGCTCGGGACTAGCGGGGTCCTACGAGCAGTACTTC. Protein: CASSSGLAGSYEQYF.

V usage is TRBV19 and J usage is TRBJ1-1, with TRBD1 matching over 9 bases. CDR1 is LNHDA, CDR2 SQIVND, per germline (reference sequence). The CDR3 spans 17 residues. V lost 5 bases to trimming and J lost 4 bases; unmatched junction nucleotides: 14. CDR3 bases: TGTGCCAGTAGTGCCTCGACAGGGGGATGGGGATCCACTGAAGCTTTCTTT. The encoded protein is CASSASTGGWGSTEAFF.

In this sample, this clone turned up a few times. The chain has TRBV15 and TRBJ1-4; D might be TRBD1 (6 bases). Trimming stripped 3 bases from V and 4 bases from J, with 12 bases between. The CDR3 has 15 residues. CDR1 is LNHNV and CDR2 is YYDKDF in the germline V gene (reference sequence). The CDR3 DNA reads as TGTGCCACCAGCAGGGCCCAGGGGTTTAATGAAAAACTGTTTTTT. Amino acids: CATSRAQGFNEKLFF.

This clone was picked up one time. This rearrangement joins TRBV6-5 to TRBJ2-5; TRBD1 might be the D (5 bases). CDR3 length: 14 residues. Germline CDR1 reads MNHEY; CDR2 reads SVGAGI. V was cut by 4 bases and J by 0 bases, with 9 bases left in between. CDR3 in DNA: TGTGCCAGCAGTTTAGGGGCGTACCAAGAGACCCAGTACTTC. Translating gives CASSLGAYQETQYF.

The rearrangement joins TRBV14 to TRBJ1-4, with unresolved D. Trimming removed 3 bases from V and 8 bases from J, with 22 bases in between. The CDR3 has 17 residues. Germline CDR1 and CDR2: SGHDN and FVKESK. The DNA for the CDR3 is TGTGCCAGCAGCCAGGGCAGGTCTGGTGCCGGAATAGAAAAACTGTTTTTT. This codes for CASSQGRSGAGIEKLFF.

CDR3 DNA sequence: TGTGCCAGCAGACCTGGGACACCCTACAATGAGCAGTTCTTC. Its translation is CASRPGTPYNEQFF. The rearrangement links TRBV28 to TRBJ2-1, with D tentatively TRBD1 (6 bases). The CDR3 extends over 14 amino acids. The V end lost 6 bases, the J end lost 2 bases, and 11 bases lay between the germline ends. The germline V gene has CDR1 MDHEN and CDR2 SYDVKM.

The rearrangement joins TRBV7-2 to TRBJ2-5; 8 nucleotides match TRBD2. The trim removed 6 bases at V and 4 bases at J, leaving 10 bases unmatched. There are 15 residues in the CDR3. Germline V gene data show CDR1 as SGHTA and CDR2 as FQGNSA. CDR3 loop: CASRSFSGGGETQYF. As DNA, the CDR3 is TGTGCCAGCAGGTCGTTCTCGGGGGGGGGAGAGACCCAGTACTTC.

This rearrangement joins TRBV4-1 to TRBJ2-7; TRBD1 matches 9 bases. Germline CDR1 is MGHRA and CDR2 is YSYEKL. CDR3 length: 15 amino acids. Germline trimming cut 0 bases from V and 4 bases from J; bases unmatched to any gene: 4. CDR3 DNA: TGCGCCAGCAGCCAAGATCACAGGGGGCAGTACGAGCAGTACTTC. Translating gives CASSQDHRGQYEQYF.

V gene TRBV28 combines with J gene TRBJ1-6; no clear D. This CDR3 spans 11 amino acids. The germline V gene encodes CDR1 MDHEN and CDR2 SYDVKM. V lost 6 bases, J lost 5 bases, and 2 bases lay in between. The CDR3 here is CASSDNSPLHF. The CDR3, as DNA: TGTGCCAGCAGCGATAATTCACCCCTCCACTTT.

This clone appeared a single time. The chain carries TRBV6-5 and TRBJ1-5; 7 bases align to TRBD1. CDR1 and CDR2 from the germline V gene are MNHEY and SVGAGI. The V gene end was trimmed by 5 bases and the J gene end by 11 bases; junction bases not matched to a gene: 6. CDR3 length equals 12 residues. Written as DNA, the CDR3 is TGTGCCAGCAGTCGCCCAGGGGGTACCCAGCATTTT. It yields the protein CASSRPGGTQHF.

The chain's CDR3 is CASSLRALAPGELFF. CDR3 bases: TGTGCCAGCAGTTTACGGGCGCTAGCACCCGGGGAGCTGTTTTTT. This chain uses TRBV27 with TRBJ2-2, with D tentatively TRBD2 (5 bases). The CDR3 is 15 amino acids. V was clipped by 2 bases and J by 6 bases, with 13 bases between them. The V gene's germline CDR1 is MNHEY and CDR2 SMNVEV (reference sequence).

The chain combines TRBV3-1 (or the pseudogene TRBV3-2) with TRBJ2-1; 8 positions agree with TRBD2. Trimming took 5 bases from V and 0 from J; bases not matched to a gene: 3. The CDR3 loop spans 15 amino acids. Per germline, CDR1 LGHDT and CDR2 YNNKEL (reference sequence). CDR3 amino acids: CASSDSGSSYNEQFF. CDR3 bases: TGTGCCAGCAGCGACAGCGGGAGCTCCTACAATGAGCAGTTCTTC.

The chain employs TRBV3-1 (or the pseudogene TRBV3-2) and TRBJ1-1, with 9 bases fitting TRBD1. CDR3 length equals 15 residues. Trimming removed 6 bases from V and 5 bases from J; junction bases left unmatched: 10. CDR1 LGHDT and CDR2 YNNKEL come from the germline V gene (reference sequence). The CDR3 loop reads CASRLGTGLSTEAFF. Here the CDR3 DNA reads TGTGCCAGCAGGCTAGGGACAGGGCTATCTACTGAAGCTTTCTTT.

This rearrangement joins TRBV10-1 to TRBJ2-5; 9 bases are a match to TRBD2. This CDR3 contains 16 residues. V was clipped by 2 bases and J by 5 bases; unmatched bases: 9. From germline, CDR1 is WNHNN and CDR2 SYGVQD (reference sequence). In nucleotides, the CDR3 is TGCGCCAGCAGTGAGAGGAAAGCGGGAGGCGGTGAGACCCAGTACTTC. It is translated as CASSERKAGGGETQYF.